This TCR beta chain was recorded in a study of blood T cell repertoires in COVID-19 (dated by TCRdb to 2018 to 2020). General notes on the study: Collaborator samples came from the United States, Italy and Spain and covered acute and convalescent phases of COVID-19. The repertoires were released in a freely available public database intended as a resource for research on the immune response to SARS-CoV-2. A de-identified subject ID, COVID-19 status, age in years and sex were almost always included in the sample metadata. The samples were drawn from two sources: the first 160 participants of the ongoing ImmuneRACE study, and fewer than 1,500 subjects contributed by 6 global collaborators. Where HLA class I and class II types were available, the types were taken from metadata supplied by the sample provider, not from assay-based typing. Subjects who had been exposed to COVID-19, were actively infected with it, or had recovered from it provided the deeply sampled blood TCRbeta repertoires that made up the dataset. The material from the prospective study consisted of cDNA or gDNA derived from T cells, B-cell-depleted T cells, or PBMCs. On the study overall, not on this receptor specifically: The amount of clinical and demographic metadata varied by source and participant and was provided uncurated.

Based on the germline V gene (reference sequence), the CDR1 and CDR2 sequences are SEHNR and FQNEAQ. Clipping removes 5 bases from V and 0 bases from J, with 4 as the unmatched junction base count. The CDR3 has 15 amino acids, counting the end cysteine and phenylalanine. The DNA shown is the 45-base CDR3, in frame from base 1. A note on this clone: Which antigen it targets is not known. Base qualities are missing; no much larger clone stands one base away.

TCRbeta CDR3 regions were amplified from genomic DNA using the immunoSEQ Assay, a bias-controlled multiplex PCR. For the original study's pipeline: The number of nucleated cells in each sample was estimated by amplification of reference gene primers within the assay. Sequence reads were collapsed and filtered to measure the absolute abundance of every unique TCRbeta CDR3 rearrangement. Productive Simpson clonality was computed per sample as the square root of Simpson's diversity index over productive rearrangements. TCRdb took over this immuneACCESS table, retaining in-frame rearrangements with V and J assigned. Such tables are incomplete; in checked studies, under half of the missing clones stem from an unresolved V gene, and the remainder is unexplained. V and J calls and clone size are as listed in that table; D and trimming were resolved from the DNA. The sample includes about 280,000 clones, with around 83% observed a single time. The ten largest make up about 5% of the sample.

Participants in the prospective study were aged about 18 to 89 years, lived in some 24 United States geographic areas, and enrolled through a virtual design. In the prospective study, cohorts were assigned on the basis of participant-reported clinical history obtained from a screening survey and a study questionnaire. Exposed participants had been in contact, within 2 weeks of entering the study, with a person who had a PCR-confirmed or clinician-diagnosed case of COVID-19. Mobile phlebotomists in the prospective study collected whole blood, serum and a nasopharyngeal or oropharyngeal swab from every participant. Prospective study participants could optionally give additional blood draws and questionnaires over an approximately two-month period. Before DNA extraction, blood samples from the prospective study were shipped at room temperature or frozen.

This clonotype was sampled from a man aged 40-50 years who had been exposed to COVID-19. Rearrangement joined TRBV7-9 to TRBJ1-1, with 9 junctional bases fitting TRBD1. Sequencing input: PBMCs or T cells enriched from blood (not recorded which). The encoded CDR3 is CASSPGTGMNTEAFF. The DNA reads TGTGCCAGCAGCCCGGGGACAGGGATGAACACTGAAGCTTTCTTT.